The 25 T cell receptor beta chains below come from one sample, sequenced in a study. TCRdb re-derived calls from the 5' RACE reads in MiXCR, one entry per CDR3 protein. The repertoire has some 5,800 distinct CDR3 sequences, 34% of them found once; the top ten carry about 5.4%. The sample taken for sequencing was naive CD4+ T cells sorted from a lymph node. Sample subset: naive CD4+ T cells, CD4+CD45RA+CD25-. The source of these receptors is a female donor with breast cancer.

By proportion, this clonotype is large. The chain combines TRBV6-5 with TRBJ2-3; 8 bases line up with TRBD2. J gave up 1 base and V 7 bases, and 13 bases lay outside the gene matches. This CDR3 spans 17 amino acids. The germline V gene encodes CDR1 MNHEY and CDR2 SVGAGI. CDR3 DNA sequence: TGTGCCAGCACCTATTGGACGGGGGGGCAGGGCACAGATACGCAGTATTTT. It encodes CASTYWTGGQGTDTQYF.

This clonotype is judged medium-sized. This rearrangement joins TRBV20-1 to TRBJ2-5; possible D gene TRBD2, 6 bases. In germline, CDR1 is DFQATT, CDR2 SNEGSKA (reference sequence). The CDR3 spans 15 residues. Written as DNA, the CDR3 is TGCAGCTGGTCCGGGGAGGTAGGCGACCAAGAGACCCAGTACTTC. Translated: CSWSGEVGDQETQYF.

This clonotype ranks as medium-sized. DNA for the CDR3: TGTGCCAGCAGGGACGGACAGTACCAAGAGACCCAGTACTTC. It codes for CASRDGQYQETQYF. J is TRBJ2-5 and V is TRBV7-9, with D possibly matching TRBD1 (6 bases). Germline lookup yields CDR1 SEHNR and CDR2 FQNEAQ (reference sequence). The CDR3 consists of 14 residues. V lost 6 bases and J 0 bases, leaving 11 bases between the germline ends. The full variable domain, rest sourced from reference TRBV7-9 and TRBJ2-5, is DTGVSQNPRHKITKRGQNVTFRCDPISEHNRLYWYRQTLGQGPEFLTYFQNEAQLEKSRLLSDRFSAERPKGSFSTLEIQRTEQGDSAMYLCASRDGQYQETQYFGPGTRLLVL.

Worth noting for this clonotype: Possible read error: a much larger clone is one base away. In nucleotides, the CDR3 is TGCGCCAGCAGCCAAGGAATGGCGGGAGGGCCGACAGATACGCAGTATTTT. Protein: CASSQGMAGGPTDTQYF. The chain has TRBV4-3 and TRBJ2-3; 9 nucleotides line up with TRBD2. The CDR3 runs to 17 residues. The ends lost 1 base at V and 3 bases at J; junction bases unmatched: 8. Germline loops: CDR1 LGHNA, CDR2 YSLEER.

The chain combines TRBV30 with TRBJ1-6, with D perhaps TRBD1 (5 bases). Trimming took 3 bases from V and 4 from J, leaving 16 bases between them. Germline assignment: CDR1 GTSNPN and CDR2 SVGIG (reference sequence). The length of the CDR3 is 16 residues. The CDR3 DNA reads TGTGCCTGGAGGTCCGGGACGATAACTTATAATTCACCCCTCCACTTT. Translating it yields CAWRSGTITYNSPLHF.

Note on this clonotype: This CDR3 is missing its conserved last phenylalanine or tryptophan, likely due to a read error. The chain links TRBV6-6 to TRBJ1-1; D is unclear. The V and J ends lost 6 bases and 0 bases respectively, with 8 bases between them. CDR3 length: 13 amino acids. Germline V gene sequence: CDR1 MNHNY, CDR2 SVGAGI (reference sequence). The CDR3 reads CASSYRVNTEAFI. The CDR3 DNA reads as TGTGCCAGCAGCTATCGGGTGAACACTGAAGCTTTCATT.

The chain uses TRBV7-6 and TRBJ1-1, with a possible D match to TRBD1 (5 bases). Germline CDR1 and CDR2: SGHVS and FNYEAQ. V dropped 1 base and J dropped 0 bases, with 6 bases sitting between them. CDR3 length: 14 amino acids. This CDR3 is CASSLGTLNTEAFF. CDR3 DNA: TGTGCCAGCAGCTTAGGGACATTGAACACTGAAGCTTTCTTT.

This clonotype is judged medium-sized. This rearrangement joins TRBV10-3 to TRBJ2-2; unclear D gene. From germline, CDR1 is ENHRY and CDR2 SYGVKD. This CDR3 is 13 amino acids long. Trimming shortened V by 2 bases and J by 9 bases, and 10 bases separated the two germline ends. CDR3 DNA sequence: TGTGCCATCAGTGAGGGGGAAATTAGGGAGCTGTTTTTT. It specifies CAISEGEIRELFF.

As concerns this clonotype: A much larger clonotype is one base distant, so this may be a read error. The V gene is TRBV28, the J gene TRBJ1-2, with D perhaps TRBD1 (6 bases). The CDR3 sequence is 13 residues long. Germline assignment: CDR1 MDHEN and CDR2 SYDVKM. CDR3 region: CASSPERSGGFTF. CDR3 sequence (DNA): TGTGCCAGCAGTCCAGAGAGATCGGGGGGCTTCACCTTC.

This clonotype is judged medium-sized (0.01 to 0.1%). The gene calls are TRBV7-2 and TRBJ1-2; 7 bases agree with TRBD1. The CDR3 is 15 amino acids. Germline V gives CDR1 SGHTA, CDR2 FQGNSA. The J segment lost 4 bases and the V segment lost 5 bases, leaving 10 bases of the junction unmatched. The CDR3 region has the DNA TGTGCCAGCAGCACCCAGGGGGGGGTTGGCTATGGCTACACCTTC. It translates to CASSTQGGVGYGYTF.

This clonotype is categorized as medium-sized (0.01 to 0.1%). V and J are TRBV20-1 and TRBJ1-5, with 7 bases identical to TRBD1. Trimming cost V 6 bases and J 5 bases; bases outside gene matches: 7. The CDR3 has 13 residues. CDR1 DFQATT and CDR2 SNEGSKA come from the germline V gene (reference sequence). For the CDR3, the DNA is TGCAGTGCCCGAAGACAGGGTGATCAGCCCCAGCATTTT. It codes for CSARRQGDQPQHF.

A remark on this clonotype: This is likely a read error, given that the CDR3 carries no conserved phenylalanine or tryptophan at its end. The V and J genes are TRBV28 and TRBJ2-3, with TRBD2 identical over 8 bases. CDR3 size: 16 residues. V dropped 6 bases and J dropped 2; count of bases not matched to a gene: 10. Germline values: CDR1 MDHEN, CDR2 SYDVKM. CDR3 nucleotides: TGTGCCAGCAGCCACAGACTAGCGAGAATCACAGATACGCAGTATTCT. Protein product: CASSHRLARITDTQYS.

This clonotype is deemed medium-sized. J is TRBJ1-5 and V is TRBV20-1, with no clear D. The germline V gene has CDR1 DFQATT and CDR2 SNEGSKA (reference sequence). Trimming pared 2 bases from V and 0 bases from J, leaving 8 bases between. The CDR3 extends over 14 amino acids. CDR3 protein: CSARMPDSNQPQHF. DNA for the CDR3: TGCAGTGCTAGAATGCCAGATAGCAATCAGCCCCAGCATTTT.

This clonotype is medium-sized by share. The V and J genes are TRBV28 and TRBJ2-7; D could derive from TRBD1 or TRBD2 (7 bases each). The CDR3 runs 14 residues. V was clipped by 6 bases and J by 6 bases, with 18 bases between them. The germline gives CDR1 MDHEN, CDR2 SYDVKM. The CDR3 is CASSPGLDRAEQYF. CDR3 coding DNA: TGTGCCAGCAGCCCCGGACTAGACAGGGCCGAGCAGTACTTC.

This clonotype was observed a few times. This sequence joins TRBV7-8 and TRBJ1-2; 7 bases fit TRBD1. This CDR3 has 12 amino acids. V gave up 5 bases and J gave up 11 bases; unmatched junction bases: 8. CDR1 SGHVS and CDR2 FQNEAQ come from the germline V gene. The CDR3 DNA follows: TGTGCCAGCAGCACACAGGGGATAGGTTACACCTTC. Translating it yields CASSTQGIGYTF.

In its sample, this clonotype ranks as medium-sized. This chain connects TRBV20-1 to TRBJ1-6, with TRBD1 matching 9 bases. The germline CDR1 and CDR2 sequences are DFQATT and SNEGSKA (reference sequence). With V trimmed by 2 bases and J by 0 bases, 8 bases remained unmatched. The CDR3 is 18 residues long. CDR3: CSARPGQGRSSYNSPLHF. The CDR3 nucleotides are TGCAGTGCTAGACCGGGACAGGGTAGGAGCTCCTATAATTCACCCCTCCACTTT.

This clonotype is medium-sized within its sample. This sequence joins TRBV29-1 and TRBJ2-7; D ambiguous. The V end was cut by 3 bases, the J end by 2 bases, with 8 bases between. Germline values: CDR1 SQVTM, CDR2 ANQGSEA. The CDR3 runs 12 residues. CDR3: CSVEDGPYEQYF. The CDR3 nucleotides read TGCAGCGTTGAGGATGGGCCCTACGAGCAGTACTTC.

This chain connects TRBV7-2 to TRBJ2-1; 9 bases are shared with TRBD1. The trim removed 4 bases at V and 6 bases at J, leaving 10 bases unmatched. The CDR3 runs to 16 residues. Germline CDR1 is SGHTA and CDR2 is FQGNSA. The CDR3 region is CASSSTTGTGLNEQFF. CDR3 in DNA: TGTGCCAGCAGCTCTACGACCGGGACAGGGCTCAATGAGCAGTTCTTC.

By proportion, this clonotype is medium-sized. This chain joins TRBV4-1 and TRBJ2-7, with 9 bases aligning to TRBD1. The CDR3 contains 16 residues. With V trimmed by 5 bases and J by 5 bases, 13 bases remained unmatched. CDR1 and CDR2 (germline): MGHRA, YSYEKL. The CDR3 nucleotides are TGCGCCAGCAGCATATCCACAGGGGGCCTGAGGAACGAGCAGTACTTC. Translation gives CASSISTGGLRNEQYF.

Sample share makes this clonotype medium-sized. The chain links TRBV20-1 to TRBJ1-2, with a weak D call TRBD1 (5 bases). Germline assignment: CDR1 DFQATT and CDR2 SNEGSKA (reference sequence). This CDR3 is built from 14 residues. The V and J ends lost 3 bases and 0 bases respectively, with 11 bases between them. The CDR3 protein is CSARGRPSNYGYTF. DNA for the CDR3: TGCAGTGCTAGGGGACGGCCCTCTAACTATGGCTACACCTTC.

The CDR3 DNA reads TGTGCCAGCTCACCACCCTCTGAGACCCAGTACTTC. It yields the protein CASSPPSETQYF. This sequence joins TRBV18 and TRBJ2-5; D uncertain. Germline V CDR1 and CDR2: KGHSH, LQKENI. This CDR3 is built from 12 residues. Trimming cost V 0 bases and J 5 bases, with 4 bases left between them. The full variable domain, completed using reference TRBV18 and TRBJ2-5, is NAGVMQNPRHLVRRRGQEARLRCSPMKGHSHVYWYRQLPEEGLKFMVYLQKENIIDESGMPKERFSAEFPKEGPSILRIQQVVRGDSAAYFCASSPPSETQYFGPGTRLLVL.

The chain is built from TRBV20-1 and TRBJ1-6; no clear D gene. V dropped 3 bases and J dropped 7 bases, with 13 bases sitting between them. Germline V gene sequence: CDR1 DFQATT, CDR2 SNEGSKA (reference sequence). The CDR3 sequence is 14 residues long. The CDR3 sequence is CSASRQGNNSPLHF. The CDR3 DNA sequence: TGCAGTGCTAGCCGACAAGGAAACAATTCACCCCTCCACTTT.

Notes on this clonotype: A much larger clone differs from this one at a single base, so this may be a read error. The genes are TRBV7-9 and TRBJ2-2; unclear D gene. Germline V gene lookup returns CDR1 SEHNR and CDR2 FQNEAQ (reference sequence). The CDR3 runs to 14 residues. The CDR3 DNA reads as TGTGCCGGCAGCTTGTGGTCGGACACCGGGGAGCTGTTTTTT. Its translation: CAGSLWSDTGELFF.

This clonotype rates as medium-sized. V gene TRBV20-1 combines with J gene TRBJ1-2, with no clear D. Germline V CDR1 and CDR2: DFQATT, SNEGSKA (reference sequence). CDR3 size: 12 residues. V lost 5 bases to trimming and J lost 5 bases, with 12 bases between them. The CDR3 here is CSAPTDPYGYTF. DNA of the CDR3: TGCAGTGCTCCTACGGATCCTTATGGCTACACCTTC.

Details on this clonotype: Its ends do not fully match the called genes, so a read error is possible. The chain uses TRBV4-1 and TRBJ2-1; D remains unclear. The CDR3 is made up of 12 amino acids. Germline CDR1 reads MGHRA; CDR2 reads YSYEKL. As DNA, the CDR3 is TGCGGCAGCAGCCAAGACCGGAGTGGGCAGTTCTTC. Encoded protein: CGSSQDRSGQFF.